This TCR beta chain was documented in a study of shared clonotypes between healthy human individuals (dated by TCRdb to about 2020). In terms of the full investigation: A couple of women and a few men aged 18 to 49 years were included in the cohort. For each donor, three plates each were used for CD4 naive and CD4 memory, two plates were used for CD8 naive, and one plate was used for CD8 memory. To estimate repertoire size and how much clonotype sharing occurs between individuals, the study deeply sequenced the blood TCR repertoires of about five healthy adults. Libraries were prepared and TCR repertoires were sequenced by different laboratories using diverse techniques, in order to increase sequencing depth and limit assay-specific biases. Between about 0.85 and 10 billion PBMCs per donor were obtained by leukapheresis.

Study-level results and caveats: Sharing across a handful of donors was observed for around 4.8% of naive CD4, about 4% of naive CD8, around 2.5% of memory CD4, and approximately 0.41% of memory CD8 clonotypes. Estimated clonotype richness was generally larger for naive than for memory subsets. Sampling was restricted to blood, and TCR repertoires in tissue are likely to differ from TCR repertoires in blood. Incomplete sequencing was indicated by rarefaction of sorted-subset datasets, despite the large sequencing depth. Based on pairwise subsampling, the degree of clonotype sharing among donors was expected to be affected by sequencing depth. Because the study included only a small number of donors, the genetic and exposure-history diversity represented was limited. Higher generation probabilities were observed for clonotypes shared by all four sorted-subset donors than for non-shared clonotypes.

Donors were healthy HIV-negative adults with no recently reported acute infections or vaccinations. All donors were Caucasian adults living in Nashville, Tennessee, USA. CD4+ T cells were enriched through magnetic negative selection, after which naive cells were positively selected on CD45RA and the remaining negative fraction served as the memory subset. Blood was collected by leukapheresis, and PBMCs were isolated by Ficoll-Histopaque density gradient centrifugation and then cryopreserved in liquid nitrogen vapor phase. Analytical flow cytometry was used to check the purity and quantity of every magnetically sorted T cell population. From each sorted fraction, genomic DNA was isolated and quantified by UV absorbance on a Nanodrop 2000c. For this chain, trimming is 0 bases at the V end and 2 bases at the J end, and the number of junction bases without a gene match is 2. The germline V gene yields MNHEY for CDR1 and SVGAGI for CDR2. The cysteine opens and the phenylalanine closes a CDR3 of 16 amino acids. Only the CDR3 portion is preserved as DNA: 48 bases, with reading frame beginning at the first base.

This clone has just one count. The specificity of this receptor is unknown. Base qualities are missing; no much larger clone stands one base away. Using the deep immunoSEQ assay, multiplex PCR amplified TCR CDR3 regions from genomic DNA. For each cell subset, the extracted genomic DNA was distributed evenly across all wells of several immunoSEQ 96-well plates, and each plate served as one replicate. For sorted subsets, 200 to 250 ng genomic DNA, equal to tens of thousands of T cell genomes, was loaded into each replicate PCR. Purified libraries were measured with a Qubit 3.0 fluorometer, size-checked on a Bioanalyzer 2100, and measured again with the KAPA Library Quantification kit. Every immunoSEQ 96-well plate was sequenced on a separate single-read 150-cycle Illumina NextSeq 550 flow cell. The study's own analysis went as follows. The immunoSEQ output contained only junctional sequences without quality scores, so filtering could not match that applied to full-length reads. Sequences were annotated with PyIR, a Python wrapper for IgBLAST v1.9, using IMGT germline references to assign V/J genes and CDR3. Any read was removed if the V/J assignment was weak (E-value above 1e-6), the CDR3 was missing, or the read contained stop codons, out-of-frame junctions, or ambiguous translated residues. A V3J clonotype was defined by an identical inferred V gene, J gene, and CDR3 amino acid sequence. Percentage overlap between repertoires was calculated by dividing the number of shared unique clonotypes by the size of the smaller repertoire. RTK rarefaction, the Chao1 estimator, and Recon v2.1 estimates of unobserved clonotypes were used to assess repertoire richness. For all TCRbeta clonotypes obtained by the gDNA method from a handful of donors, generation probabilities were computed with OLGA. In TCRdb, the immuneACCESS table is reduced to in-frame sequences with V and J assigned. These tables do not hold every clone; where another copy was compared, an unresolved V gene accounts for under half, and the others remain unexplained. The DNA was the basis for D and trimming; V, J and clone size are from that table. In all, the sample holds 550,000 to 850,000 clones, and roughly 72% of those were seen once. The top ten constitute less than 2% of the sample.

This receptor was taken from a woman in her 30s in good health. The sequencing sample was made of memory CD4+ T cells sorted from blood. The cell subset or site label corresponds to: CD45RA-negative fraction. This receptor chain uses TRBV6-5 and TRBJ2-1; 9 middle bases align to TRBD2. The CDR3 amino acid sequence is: CASSYSASGTYNEQFF. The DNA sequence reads TGTGCCAGCAGTTACTCGGCTAGCGGGACCTACAATGAGCAGTTCTTC.